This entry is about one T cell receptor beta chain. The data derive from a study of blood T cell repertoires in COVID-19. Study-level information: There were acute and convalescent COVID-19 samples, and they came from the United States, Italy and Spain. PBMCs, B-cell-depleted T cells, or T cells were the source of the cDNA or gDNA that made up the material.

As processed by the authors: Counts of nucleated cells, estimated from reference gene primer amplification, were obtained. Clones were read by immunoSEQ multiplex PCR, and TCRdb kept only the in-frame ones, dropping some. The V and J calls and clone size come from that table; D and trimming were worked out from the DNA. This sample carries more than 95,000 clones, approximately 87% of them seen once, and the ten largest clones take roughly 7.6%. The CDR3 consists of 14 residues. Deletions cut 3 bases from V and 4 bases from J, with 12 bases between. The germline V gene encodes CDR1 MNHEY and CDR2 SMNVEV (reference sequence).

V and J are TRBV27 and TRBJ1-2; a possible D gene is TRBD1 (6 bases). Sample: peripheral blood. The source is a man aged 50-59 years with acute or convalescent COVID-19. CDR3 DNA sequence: TGTGCCAGCAGTTTGAGGGGGACTAGCTATGGCTACACCTTC. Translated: CASSLRGTSYGYTF.